This record looks at one TCR beta chain sequence and its context. Its antigen is undetermined. These data come from a study of T cell responses to AZD1222 COVID-19 vaccine. Findings and caveats of the study: With dominance at 160-218 and 743-854, vaccine-associated CD4 TCRs spanned spike. Among those given AZD1222, only 6 or 7 were seropositive at baseline.

Repertoires were generated with immunoSEQ multiplex PCR, while TCRdb's copy carries only in-frame clones and drops some. The sample includes some 150,000 clones, around nine tenths of them seen just once. CDR3 length: 17 amino acids. After removal of 2 bases from V and 0 bases from J, the junction contained 7 bases not matched to a gene. Germline CDR1 is MDHEN and CDR2 is SYDVKM. The receptor was derived from an adult in good health. The starting material was peripheral blood, obtained on day 0 of AZD1222 vaccination. V usage is TRBV28 and J usage is TRBJ2-1; 7 bases map to TRBD1. CDR3 bases: TGTGCCAGCAGTTTAAGCCGGACAGGCAGCTCCTACAATGAGCAGTTCTTC. Amino acids: CASSLSRTGSSYNEQFF.